This TCR beta chain derives from a study of blood T cell repertoires in COVID-19. Assay used: immunoSEQ multiplex PCR; TCRdb lists only in-frame clones, some missing. The data show some 200,000 clones, roughly 88% seen once. The germline gives CDR1 SEHNR, CDR2 FQNEAQ (reference sequence). V was pared by 5 bases and J by 0 bases, with 7 bases of the junction left unmatched. CDR3 length: 16 residues. The sample was peripheral blood. V usage is TRBV7-9 and J usage is TRBJ1-5, with 7 bases aligning to TRBD1. This TCR derives from a woman aged 40 to 50 who had recovered from COVID-19. CDR3 residues: CASSRGTAYSNQPQHF. The CDR3 DNA is TGTGCCAGCAGCCGTGGGACAGCTTATAGCAATCAGCCCCAGCATTTT.